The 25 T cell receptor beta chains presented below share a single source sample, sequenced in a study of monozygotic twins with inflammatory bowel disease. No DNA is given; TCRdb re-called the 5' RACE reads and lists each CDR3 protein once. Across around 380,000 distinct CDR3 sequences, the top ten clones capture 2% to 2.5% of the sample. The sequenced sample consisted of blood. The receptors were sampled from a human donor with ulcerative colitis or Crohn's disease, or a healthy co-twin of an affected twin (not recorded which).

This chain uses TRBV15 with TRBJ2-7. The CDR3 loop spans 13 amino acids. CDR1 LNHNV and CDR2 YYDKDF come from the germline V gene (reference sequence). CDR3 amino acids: CATSREVGYEQYF.

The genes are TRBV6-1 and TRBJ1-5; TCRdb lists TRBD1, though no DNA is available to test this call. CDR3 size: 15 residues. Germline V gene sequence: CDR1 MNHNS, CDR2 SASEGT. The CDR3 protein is CASRRQGVGNQPQHF.

The CDR3 sequence: CSARDQGSYNSPLHF. The chain joins TRBV20-1 to TRBJ1-6. The CDR3 contains 15 residues. From germline, CDR1 is DFQATT and CDR2 SNEGSKA (reference sequence).

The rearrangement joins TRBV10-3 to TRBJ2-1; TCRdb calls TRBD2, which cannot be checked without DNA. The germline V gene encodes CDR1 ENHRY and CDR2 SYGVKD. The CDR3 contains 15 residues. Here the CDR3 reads CAISESGTSQNEQFF.

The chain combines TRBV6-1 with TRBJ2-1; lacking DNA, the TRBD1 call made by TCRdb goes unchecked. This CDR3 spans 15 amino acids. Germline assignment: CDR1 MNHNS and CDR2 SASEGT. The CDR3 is CASSPRRGFGNEQFF.

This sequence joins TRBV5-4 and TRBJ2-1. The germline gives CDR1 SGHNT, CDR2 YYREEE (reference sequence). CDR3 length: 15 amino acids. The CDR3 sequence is CASSLRGRAYNEQFF.

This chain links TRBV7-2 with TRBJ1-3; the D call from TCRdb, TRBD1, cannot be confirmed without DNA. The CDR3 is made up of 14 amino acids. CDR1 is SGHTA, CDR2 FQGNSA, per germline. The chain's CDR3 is CASSYVGRQNTIYF.

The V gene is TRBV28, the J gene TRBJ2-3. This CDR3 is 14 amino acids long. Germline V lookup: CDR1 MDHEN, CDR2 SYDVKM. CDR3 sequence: CASSLPGYTDTQYF.

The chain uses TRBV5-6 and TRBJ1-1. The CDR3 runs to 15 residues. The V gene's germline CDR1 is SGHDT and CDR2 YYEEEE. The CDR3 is CASSLERGFATEAFF.

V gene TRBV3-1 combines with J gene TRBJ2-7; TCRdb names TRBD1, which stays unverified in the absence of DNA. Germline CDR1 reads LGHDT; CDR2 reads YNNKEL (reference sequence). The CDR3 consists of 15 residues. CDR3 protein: CASSRGHQTGAEQYF.

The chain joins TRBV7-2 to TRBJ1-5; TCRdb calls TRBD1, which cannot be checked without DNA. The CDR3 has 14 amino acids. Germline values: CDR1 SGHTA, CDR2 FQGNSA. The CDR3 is CASSSRAGNQPQHF.

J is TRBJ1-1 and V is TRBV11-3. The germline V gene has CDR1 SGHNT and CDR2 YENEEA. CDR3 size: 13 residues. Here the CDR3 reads CASSRAENTEAFF.

The CDR3 spells CASSIEGKNTQYF. The genes are TRBV19 and TRBJ2-3. CDR1 and CDR2 from the germline V gene are LNHDA and SQIVND (reference sequence). This CDR3 contains 13 residues.

The CDR3 sequence: CSVGGGFGTNEKLFF. The gene calls are TRBV29-1 and TRBJ1-4. The CDR3 consists of 15 residues. Looked up from germline, CDR1 is SQVTM and CDR2 is ANQGSEA.

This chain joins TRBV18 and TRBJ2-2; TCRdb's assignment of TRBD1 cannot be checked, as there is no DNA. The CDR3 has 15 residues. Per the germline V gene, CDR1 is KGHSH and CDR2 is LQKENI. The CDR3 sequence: CASSRTGANTGELFF.

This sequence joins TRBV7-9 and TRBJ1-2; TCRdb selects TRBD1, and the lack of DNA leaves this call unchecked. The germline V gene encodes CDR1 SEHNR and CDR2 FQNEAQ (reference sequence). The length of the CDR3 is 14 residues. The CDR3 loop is CASSPGRERYGYTF. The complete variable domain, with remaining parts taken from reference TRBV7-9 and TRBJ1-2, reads DTGVSQNPRHKITKRGQNVTFRCDPISEHNRLYWYRQTLGQGPEFLTYFQNEAQLEKSRLLSDRFSAERPKGSFSTLEIQRTEQGDSAMYLCASSPGRERYGYTFGSGTRLTVV.

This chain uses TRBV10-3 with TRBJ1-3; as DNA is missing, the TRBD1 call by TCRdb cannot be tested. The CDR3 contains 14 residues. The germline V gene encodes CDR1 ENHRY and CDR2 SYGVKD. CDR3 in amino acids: CAISLTGSGNTIYF.

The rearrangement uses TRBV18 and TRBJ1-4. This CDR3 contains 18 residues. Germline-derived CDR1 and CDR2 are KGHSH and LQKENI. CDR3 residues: CASSVLALVDHRNEKLFF. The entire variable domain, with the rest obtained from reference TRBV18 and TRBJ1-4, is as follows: NAGVMQNPRHLVRRRGQEARLRCSPMKGHSHVYWYRQLPEEGLKFMVYLQKENIIDESGMPKERFSAEFPKEGPSILRIQQVVRGDSAAYFCASSVLALVDHRNEKLFFGSGTQLSVL.

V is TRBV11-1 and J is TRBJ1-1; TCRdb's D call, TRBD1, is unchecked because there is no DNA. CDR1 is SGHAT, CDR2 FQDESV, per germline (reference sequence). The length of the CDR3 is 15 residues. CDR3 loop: CASSSGTGRNTEAFF.

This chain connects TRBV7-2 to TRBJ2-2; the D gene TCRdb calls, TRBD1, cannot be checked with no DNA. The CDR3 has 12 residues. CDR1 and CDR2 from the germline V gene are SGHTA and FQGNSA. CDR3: CASSRTGIALFF.

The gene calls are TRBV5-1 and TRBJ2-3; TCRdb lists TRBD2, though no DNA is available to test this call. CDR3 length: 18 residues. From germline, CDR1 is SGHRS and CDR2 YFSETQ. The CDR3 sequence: CASSLFGTSGKSTDTQYF.

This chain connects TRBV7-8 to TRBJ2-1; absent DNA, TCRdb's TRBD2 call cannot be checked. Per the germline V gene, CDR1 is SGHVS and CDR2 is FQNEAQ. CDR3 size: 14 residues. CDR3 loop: CASSRLAGNNEQFF.

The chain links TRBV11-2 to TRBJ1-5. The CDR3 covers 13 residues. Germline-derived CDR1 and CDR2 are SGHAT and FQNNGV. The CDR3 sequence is CASSLEEEQPQHF.

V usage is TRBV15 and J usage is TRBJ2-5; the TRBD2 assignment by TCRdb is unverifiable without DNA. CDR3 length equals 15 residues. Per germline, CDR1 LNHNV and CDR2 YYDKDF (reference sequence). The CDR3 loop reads CATSKGLAGEKTQYF.

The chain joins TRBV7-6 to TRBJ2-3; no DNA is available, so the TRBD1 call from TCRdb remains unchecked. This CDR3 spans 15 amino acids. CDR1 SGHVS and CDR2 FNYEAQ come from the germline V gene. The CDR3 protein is CASSPQGGDTDTQYF.